The clone carrying this TCR beta chain occurred many times. Antigen specificity is unknown. V gave up 7 bases and J gave up 6 bases; unmatched junction bases: 14. The CDR3 sequence is 15 residues long. Time point meaning: persistent/refractory GD, antithyroid drugs over 5 years with positive TRAb. Making the TCR library involved RNA that had been extracted from PBMCs. The sample comes from a study of regulatory T cells in long-lasting Graves disease. On the study more broadly: Persistent Graves' disease meant over 5 years of antithyroid drugs with positive TSH receptor antibodies. Findings and caveats of the study: Among the persistent patients, roughly 2,500 public clonotypes were shared, more than the roughly 990 shared among new patients. The study found lower TCR diversity in persistent Graves' patients than in newly diagnosed ones.

Construction of TCR beta libraries relied on iRepertoire HTBI primers and on Arm-PCR targeting CDR3 regions. TCRdb redid the calling of the multiplex PCR reads with MiXCR, one entry per CDR3 protein. The data contain fewer than 450,000 distinct CDR3 sequences, 20% of them seen just once; the ten biggest clones take up less than 25%. The receptor was isolated from a female donor with Graves disease. Sequencing used peripheral blood mononuclear cells (PBMCs), obtained when the disease was refractory, from a patient treated with antithyroid drugs. This sequence joins TRBV12-3 or TRBV12-4 and TRBJ1-1; 7 bases are shared with TRBD1. CDR3 residues: CASTFPGQRSAEAFF. The CDR3 nucleotides read TGTGCCAGCACCTTCCCGGGACAGAGGAGTGCTGAAGCTTTCTTT.